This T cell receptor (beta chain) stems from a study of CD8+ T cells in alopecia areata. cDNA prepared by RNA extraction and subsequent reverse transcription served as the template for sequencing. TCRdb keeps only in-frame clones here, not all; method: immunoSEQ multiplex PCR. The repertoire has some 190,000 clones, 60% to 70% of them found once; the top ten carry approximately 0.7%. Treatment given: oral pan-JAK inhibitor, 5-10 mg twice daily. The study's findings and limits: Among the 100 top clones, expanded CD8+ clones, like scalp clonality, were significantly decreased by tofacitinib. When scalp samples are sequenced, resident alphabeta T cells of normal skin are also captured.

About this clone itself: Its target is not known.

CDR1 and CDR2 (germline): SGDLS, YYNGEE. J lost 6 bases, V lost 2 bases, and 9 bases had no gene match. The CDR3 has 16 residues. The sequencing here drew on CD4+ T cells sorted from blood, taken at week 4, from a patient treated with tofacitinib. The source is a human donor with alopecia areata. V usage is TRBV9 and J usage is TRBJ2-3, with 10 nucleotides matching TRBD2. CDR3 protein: CASSVEAGGFDDTQYF. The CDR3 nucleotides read TGTGCCAGCAGCGTCGAAGCGGGAGGGTTCGATGATACGCAGTATTTT. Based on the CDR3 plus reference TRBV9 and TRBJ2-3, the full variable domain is DSGVTQTPKHLITATGQRVTLRCSPRSGDLSVYWYQQSLDQGLQFLIQYYNGEERAKGNILERFSAQQFPDLHSELNLSSLELGDSALYFCASSVEAGGFDDTQYFGPGTRLTVL.